The 3 T cell receptor beta chains reported below all come from one sample, sequenced in a study of a mutant IDH1 vaccine in newly diagnosed glioma. Profiled with immunoSEQ multiplex PCR; TCRdb holds only in-frame clones, not every one. This sample has roughly 99,000 clones, with approximately 90% found just once. Time point denoted: baseline, week 1 (first vaccination visit). Treatment noted: pre-vaccination baseline after standard-of-care therapy. Specimen: PBMCs, collected from a glioma patient treated with radiotherapy, temozolomide or both. These receptors were collected from a woman aged 45-65 years with glioma.

This sequence joins TRBV29-1 and TRBJ1-2; D is unclear. V was clipped by 4 bases and J by 7 bases, with 10 bases between them. Germline V CDR1 and CDR2: SQVTM, ANQGSEA. CDR3 length: 11 residues. CDR3 protein: CSVVVGSGYTF. CDR3 in DNA: TGCAGCGTTGTGGTAGGGTCTGGCTACACCTTC. The full variable domain, in which reference TRBV29-1 and TRBJ1-2 provide the parts outside the CDR3, is SAVISQKPSRDICQRGTSLTIQCQVDSQVTMMFWYRQQPGQSLTLIATANQGSEATYESGFVIDKFPISRPNLTFSTLTVSNMSPEDSSIYLCSVVVGSGYTFGSGTRLTVV.

This chain connects TRBV11-2 to TRBJ2-4, with D unclear. V was clipped by 5 bases and J by 11 bases, with 16 bases between them. Germline CDR1 SGHAT, CDR2 FQNNGV. The CDR3 runs 13 residues. This chain's CDR3 is CASSLGKGSFQYF. The CDR3 DNA sequence: TGTGCCAGCAGCCTCGGCAAGGGAAGTTTTCAGTACTTC.

The rearrangement joins TRBV30 to TRBJ2-7, with 8 bases fitting TRBD2. This CDR3 region has 15 residues. V was clipped by 6 bases and J by 0 bases; unmatched bases: 10. The germline V gene has CDR1 GTSNPN and CDR2 SVGIG (reference sequence). CDR3 loop: CACREGGAGSYEQYF. CDR3 bases: TGTGCCTGCCGGGAGGGGGGCGCGGGCTCCTACGAGCAGTACTTC. The variable domain in full, with the rest retrieved from reference TRBV30 and TRBJ2-7, is SQTIHQWPATLVQPVGSPLSLECTVEGTSNPNLYWYRQAAGRGLQLLFYSVGIGQISSEVPQNLSASRPQDRQFILSSKKLLLSDSGFYLCACREGGAGSYEQYFGPGTRLTVT.